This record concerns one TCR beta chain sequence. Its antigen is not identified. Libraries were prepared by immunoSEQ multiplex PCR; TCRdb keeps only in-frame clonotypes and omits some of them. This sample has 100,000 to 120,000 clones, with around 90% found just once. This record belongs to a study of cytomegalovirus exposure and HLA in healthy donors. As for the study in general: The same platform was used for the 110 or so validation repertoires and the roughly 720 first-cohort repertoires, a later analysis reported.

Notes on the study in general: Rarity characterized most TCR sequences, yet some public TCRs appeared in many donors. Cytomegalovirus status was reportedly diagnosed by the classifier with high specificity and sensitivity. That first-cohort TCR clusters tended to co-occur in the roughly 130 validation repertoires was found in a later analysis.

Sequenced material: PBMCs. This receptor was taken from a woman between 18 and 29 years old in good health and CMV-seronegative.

Here the CDR3 DNA reads TGTGCCAGCAGTCCTGCCGGGTTTGAGGGAGAGACCCAGTACTTC. This sequence encodes CASSPAGFEGETQYF. This rearrangement joins TRBV25-1 to TRBJ2-5; D perhaps matches TRBD2 (5 bases). The CDR3 has 15 residues. V was clipped by 5 bases and J by 4 bases, with 17 bases between them. Germline V gene lookup returns CDR1 MGHDK and CDR2 SYGVNS.